Described below is a single TCR beta chain sequence and its context. Its antigen is not known. This entry is derived from a study of PD-1 blockade in classical Hodgkin lymphoma. Study-wide results and caveats: Compared with baseline, CD4+ but not CD8+ TCR diversity had risen significantly by C4D1. Exclusion covered patients beginning nivolumab under 1 year post-ASCT. Complete responders possessed baseline diversity comparable to newly diagnosed patients.

V lost 5 bases, J lost 8 bases, and 13 bases stayed unmatched. This CDR3 has 16 residues. The V gene's germline CDR1 is SEHNR and CDR2 FQNEAQ (reference sequence). The protocol was immunoSEQ multiplex PCR, while the TCRdb copy is restricted to in-frame clones and leaves out a portion. The sample lists 50,000 to 65,000 clones; 70% to 90% were seen once. Described time point: cycle 4 day 1 (C4D1), after around six weeks of nivolumab. Each patient relapsed following autologous stem cell transplantation, and prior brentuximab vedotin exposure differed. Best responses included complete response and partial response; otherwise, the best response was progressive disease.

The sequencing used peripheral blood mononuclear cells (PBMCs), collected before the fourth cycle of nivolumab. The V call is TRBV7-9, the J call TRBJ1-2, with 11 positions matching TRBD1. The sequence was obtained from a human donor with classical Hodgkin lymphoma. The CDR3 nucleotides are TGTGCCAGCAGCCGGCTGGGAGGACAGGGGGCGTACGGCTACACCTTC. This encodes CASSRLGGQGAYGYTF.